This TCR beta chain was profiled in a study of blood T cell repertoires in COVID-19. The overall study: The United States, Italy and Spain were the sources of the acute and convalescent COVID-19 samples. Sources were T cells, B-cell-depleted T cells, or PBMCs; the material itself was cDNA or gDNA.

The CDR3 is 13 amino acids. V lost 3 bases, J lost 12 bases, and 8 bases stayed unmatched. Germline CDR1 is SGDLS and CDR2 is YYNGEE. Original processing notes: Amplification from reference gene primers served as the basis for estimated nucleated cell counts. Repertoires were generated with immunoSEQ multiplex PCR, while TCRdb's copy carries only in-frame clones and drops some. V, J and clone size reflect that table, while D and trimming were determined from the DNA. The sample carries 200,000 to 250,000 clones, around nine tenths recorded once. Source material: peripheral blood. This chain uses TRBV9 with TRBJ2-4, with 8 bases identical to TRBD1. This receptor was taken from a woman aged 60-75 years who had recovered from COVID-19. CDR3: CASSALDRGTQYF. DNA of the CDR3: TGTGCCAGCAGCGCCCTAGACAGGGGAACTCAGTACTTC.